The 5 T cell receptor beta chains listed next were all sequenced from one sample in a study of immunodeficiency. Generated by immunoSEQ multiplex PCR, the TCRdb table keeps only in-frame clones and is missing some. The sample has about a thousand clones; roughly 90% are singletons. The sample consisted of CD4+ T cells from blood. The receptors stem from a female donor.

This chain connects TRBV12-3 or TRBV12-4 to TRBJ2-5, with D hard to call. Between the trimmed V and J ends, which lost 3 bases and 1 base, there was a span of 3 bases. This CDR3 has 12 residues. The CDR3 reads CASSFFQETQYF. CDR3 bases: TGTGCCAGCAGTTTTTTCCAAGAGACCCAGTACTTC.

Written as DNA, the CDR3 is TGTGCCAGCAGCCGAGGCTTAGGCGAGCCCTCCTACAATGAGCAGTTCTTC. Its translation: CASSRGLGEPSYNEQFF. The chain links TRBV5-6 to TRBJ2-1; D is uncertain. V lost 4 bases, J lost 0 bases, and 17 bases lay in between. Looked up from germline, CDR1 is SGHDT and CDR2 is YYEEEE. The CDR3 is 17 residues long.

The J gene is TRBJ1-6, the V gene TRBV5-1; possibly TRBD1 for D (5 bases). With 2 bases removed from V and 4 bases from J, the gap between germline ends came to 7 bases. The length of the CDR3 is 14 residues. Germline CDR1 and CDR2: SGHRS and YFSETQ. The CDR3 DNA reads TGCGCCAGCAGCTTTCAGGGTTATAATTCACCCCTCCACTTT. It yields the protein CASSFQGYNSPLHF. The variable domain in full, with the rest retrieved from reference TRBV5-1 and TRBJ1-6, is KAGVTQTPRYLIKTRGQQVTLSCSPISGHRSVSWYQQTPGQGLQFLFEYFSETQRNKGNFPGRFSGRQFSNSRSEMNVSTLELGDSALYLCASSFQGYNSPLHFGNGTRLTVT.

Turning to this clone: One end of the junction is discordant with germline, which a read error may explain. V gene TRBV7-7 combines with J gene TRBJ1-4; TRBD1 aligns across 7 bases. The CDR3 contains 16 residues. Germline lookup yields CDR1 SSHAT and CDR2 FNYEAQ (reference sequence). CDR3 amino acids: CASSLGMGQMNEKLFF. The CDR3 nucleotides are TGTGCTAGCAGCTTAGGGATGGGACAGATGAATGAAAAACTGTTTTTT. Full variable domain (outside the CDR3, taken from reference TRBV7-7 and TRBJ1-4): GAGVSQSPRYKVTKRGQDVTLRCDPISSHATLYWYQQALGQGPEFLTYFNYEAQPDKSGLPSDRFSAERPEGSISTLTIQRTEQRDSAMYRCASSLGMGQMNEKLFFGSGTQLSVL.

The chain recombines TRBV7-3 with TRBJ2-5; tentatively, D is TRBD2 (5 bases). CDR1 and CDR2 (germline): SGHTA, FQGTGA. V gave up 5 bases and J gave up 5 bases, with 12 bases separating them. The length of the CDR3 is 13 residues. The CDR3 is CASSEGLRETQYF. CDR3 bases: TGTGCCAGCAGCGAGGGTTTACGGGAGACCCAGTACTTC.